The 22 T cell receptor beta chains below were found in one sample sequenced in a study of human versus mouse CDR3 diversity and MHC coevolution. TCRdb's copy holds only in-frame clones and misses some; the assay was immunoSEQ multiplex PCR. The sample contains 80,000 or so clones, around 95% of which appear only once. Sequenced: naive CD4+ T cells from blood. Subset denoted: CD45RO-negative CD62L-positive naive CD4 T cells. These receptors were obtained from a person between 30 and 69 years old in good health.

This clone appeared a single time. Other DNA sequences in the sample encode the same CDR3. The V call is TRBV5-1, the J call TRBJ1-1; D might be TRBD1 (5 bases). Germline V gene data show CDR1 as SGHRS and CDR2 as YFSETQ. V was shortened by 5 bases and J by 0 bases, with 8 bases between the two germline ends. The CDR3 is made up of 13 amino acids. CDR3 amino acids: CASSPGMNTEAFF. The CDR3, as DNA: TGCGCCAGCAGTCCAGGGATGAACACTGAAGCTTTCTTT.

The rearrangement uses TRBV25-1 and TRBJ1-3; D gene uncertain. The CDR3 length is 17 residues. Germline CDR1 and CDR2: MGHDK and SYGVNS. Trimming stripped 4 bases from V and 2 bases from J, with 18 bases between. The DNA of the CDR3 is TGTGCCAGCAGTGTGAATAGAATGGTGGGAGCTGGAAACACCATATATTTT. Its protein is CASSVNRMVGAGNTIYF.

V gene TRBV4-3 combines with J gene TRBJ2-3; 7 bases align to TRBD1. The V gene end was trimmed by 4 bases and the J gene end by 0 bases; junction bases not matched to a gene: 4. Germline V lookup: CDR1 LGHNA, CDR2 YSLEER. The CDR3 has 15 residues. The CDR3 here is CASSPTGLSTDTQYF. For the CDR3, the DNA is TGCGCCAGCAGCCCGACAGGGCTGAGCACAGATACGCAGTATTTT.

In its sample, this clone was seen once. The chain is built from TRBV5-1 and TRBJ2-1; 13 bases are a match to TRBD2. Germline CDR1 reads SGHRS; CDR2 reads YFSETQ. V lost 4 bases, J lost 5 bases, and 3 bases stayed unmatched. CDR3 size: 15 residues. The CDR3 here is CASSGLAGVDNEQFF. The CDR3 coding sequence is TGCGCCAGCAGCGGACTAGCGGGAGTTGACAATGAGCAGTTCTTC. The whole variable domain, remainder taken from reference TRBV5-1 and TRBJ2-1, is KAGVTQTPRYLIKTRGQQVTLSCSPISGHRSVSWYQQTPGQGLQFLFEYFSETQRNKGNFPGRFSGRQFSNSRSEMNVSTLELGDSALYLCASSGLAGVDNEQFFGPGTRLTVL.

The V and J genes are TRBV19 and TRBJ2-3; D possibly corresponds to TRBD2 (6 bases). This CDR3 is 16 amino acids long. Per the germline V gene, CDR1 is LNHDA and CDR2 is SQIVND (reference sequence). V lost 3 bases to trimming and J lost 2 bases, with 15 bases between them. The CDR3 region is CASSIFFSGVTDTQYF. CDR3 coding DNA: TGTGCCAGTAGTATCTTCTTTTCGGGAGTCACAGATACGCAGTATTTT.

A single count supports this clone. The chain joins TRBV5-4 to TRBJ1-1; possibly TRBD1 for D (5 bases). Germline V gene lookup returns CDR1 SGHNT and CDR2 YYREEE (reference sequence). V dropped 5 bases and J dropped 0 bases, with 23 bases sitting between them. The CDR3 has 18 amino acids. The CDR3 nucleotides read TGTGCCAGCAGGAGGGACGTAGCGGGCGGTATCATGAACACTGAAGCTTTCTTT. Encoded protein: CASRRDVAGGIMNTEAFF.

The chain joins TRBV21-1 to TRBJ1-1. TRBV21-1 is recorded as a pseudogene. The CDR3 loop spans 13 amino acids. In DNA, the CDR3 is TGTGCCAGCAGCAAAGCGAGATGGACTGAAGCTTTCTTT. It encodes CASSKARWTEAFF.

This chain links TRBV5-1 with TRBJ1-1, with 7 bases that match TRBD1. From germline, CDR1 is SGHRS and CDR2 YFSETQ. The CDR3 runs 14 residues. After removal of 4 bases from V and 2 bases from J, the junction contained 5 bases not matched to a gene. The chain's CDR3 is CASSTGDRNTEAFF. DNA of the CDR3: TGCGCCAGCAGCACAGGGGACAGAAACACTGAAGCTTTCTTT.

V gene TRBV19 combines with J gene TRBJ2-7; a possible D gene is TRBD1 (6 bases). In germline, CDR1 is LNHDA, CDR2 SQIVND (reference sequence). With 5 bases removed from V and 4 bases from J, the gap between germline ends came to 12 bases. The CDR3 is 13 amino acids. In DNA form, the CDR3 reads TGTGCCAGTAGTGTGATCAGGGGTTACGAGCAGTACTTC. This sequence encodes CASSVIRGYEQYF.

The chain is built from TRBV7-9 and TRBJ2-6; 7 bases map to TRBD1. The CDR3 spans 18 residues. CDR1 and CDR2 (germline): SEHNR, FQNEAQ (reference sequence). The V gene end was trimmed by 7 bases and the J gene end by 0 bases; junction bases not matched to a gene: 12. CDR3 region: CASIQRQGKFSGANVLTF. CDR3 nucleotide sequence: TGTGCCAGCATCCAAAGACAGGGAAAATTCTCTGGGGCCAACGTCCTGACTTTC.

This chain connects TRBV7-3 to TRBJ2-3, with 7 bases matching TRBD1. CDR3 length equals 15 residues. Germline V gene lookup returns CDR1 SGHTA and CDR2 FQGTGA. V lost 2 bases to trimming and J lost 5 bases; unmatched junction nucleotides: 7. The CDR3 loop is CASSLEARGRDTQYF. Here the CDR3 DNA reads TGTGCCAGCAGCTTAGAGGCGAGGGGGCGAGATACGCAGTATTTT.

The genes are TRBV9 and TRBJ2-3, with 10 positions matching TRBD2. Looked up from germline, CDR1 is SGDLS and CDR2 is YYNGEE. This CDR3 contains 18 residues. V lost 4 bases, J lost 6 bases, and 17 bases stayed unmatched. In DNA form, the CDR3 reads TGTGCCAGCAGCTCACCTGTGGCTAGCGGGAGTATTAGGGATACGCAGTATTTT. Amino acid sequence: CASSSPVASGSIRDTQYF.

The V call is TRBV30, the J call TRBJ1-4, with TRBD1 identical over 7 bases. The germline gives CDR1 GTSNPN, CDR2 SVGIG (reference sequence). The V segment lost 5 bases and the J segment 5 bases; nucleotides outside the gene matches: 5. The CDR3 contains 13 residues. The CDR3 bases are TGTGCCTGGGCTTTGACAGGGAATGAAAAACTGTTTTTT. It translates to CAWALTGNEKLFF.

V is TRBV19 and J is TRBJ1-1; 7 positions match TRBD1. This CDR3 has 14 residues. Germline assignment: CDR1 LNHDA and CDR2 SQIVND (reference sequence). The J segment lost 4 bases and the V segment lost 6 bases, leaving 8 bases of the junction unmatched. This CDR3 is CASRKGAGSTEAFF. The CDR3 DNA follows: TGTGCCAGTAGGAAGGGGGCAGGGAGCACTGAAGCTTTCTTT.

V and J are TRBV7-2 and TRBJ1-4; 7 positions match TRBD1. J gave up 3 bases and V 6 bases, and 4 bases lay outside the gene matches. CDR1 is SGHTA, CDR2 FQGNSA, per germline. This CDR3 has 14 amino acids. As DNA, the CDR3 is TGTGCCAGCAGACCCGGGACAGCTAATGAAAAACTGTTTTTT. It specifies CASRPGTANEKLFF.

This rearrangement joins TRBV30 to TRBJ1-2; D gene uncertain. Per germline, CDR1 GTSNPN and CDR2 SVGIG (reference sequence). The CDR3 length is 13 residues. V dropped 0 bases and J dropped 3 bases, with 8 bases sitting between them. The CDR3 is CAWSVPGDYGYTF. The CDR3 nucleotides are TGTGCCTGGAGTGTACCGGGTGACTATGGCTACACCTTC.

The chain joins TRBV7-3 to TRBJ1-2, with 11 bases that match TRBD1. Germline CDR1 is SGHTA and CDR2 is FQGTGA. The CDR3 covers 15 residues. The J segment lost 9 bases and the V segment lost 5 bases, leaving 11 bases of the junction unmatched. DNA of the CDR3: TGTGCCAGCAGCCCCACCCCCGGGACAGGGGGACGCTACACCTTC. Protein sequence: CASSPTPGTGGRYTF.

V is TRBV6-6 and J is TRBJ2-7, with D perhaps matching TRBD1 (5 bases). The CDR3 totals 14 residues. The germline V gene has CDR1 MNHNY and CDR2 SVGAGI (reference sequence). Trimming cost V 4 bases and J 5 bases, with 15 bases left between them. CDR3: CASSSRVWGDEQYF. The DNA of the CDR3 is TGTGCCAGCAGTTCCCGGGTCTGGGGCGACGAGCAGTACTTC.

This chain connects TRBV7-6 to TRBJ2-7, with TRBD2 identical over 12 bases. Germline V gene data show CDR1 as SGHVS and CDR2 as FNYEAQ. CDR3 size: 15 residues. J was trimmed by 3 bases and V by 3 bases; bases with no gene match: 3. The CDR3 spells CASSLGTSGLYEQYF. The CDR3 nucleotides are TGTGCCAGCAGCTTGGGGACTAGCGGGCTCTACGAGCAGTACTTC. Full variable domain (rest looked up from reference TRBV7-6 and TRBJ2-7): GAGVSQSPRYKVTKRGQDVALRCDPISGHVSLYWYRQALGQGPEFLTYFNYEAQQDKSGLPNDRFSAERPEGSISTLTIQRTEQRDSAMYRCASSLGTSGLYEQYFGPGTRLTVT.

This chain links TRBV27 with TRBJ1-1; 8 bases fit TRBD1. V was pared by 6 bases and J by 4 bases, with 10 bases of the junction left unmatched. Germline loops: CDR1 MNHEY, CDR2 SMNVEV (reference sequence). The CDR3 is made up of 15 amino acids. The CDR3 sequence: CASSYKTGVGTEAFF. In DNA, the CDR3 is TGTGCCAGCAGCTACAAGACAGGGGTGGGCACTGAAGCTTTCTTT.

The chain uses TRBV11-3 and TRBJ2-2; the D gene is possibly TRBD2 (6 bases). The length of the CDR3 is 14 residues. Germline V gene lookup returns CDR1 SGHNT and CDR2 YENEEA. V dropped 5 bases and J dropped 2 bases, with 9 bases sitting between them. Here the CDR3 reads CASSAGPNTGELFF. The CDR3 nucleotides are TGTGCCAGCAGCGCGGGACCTAACACCGGGGAGCTGTTTTTT.

The rearrangement links TRBV11-2 to TRBJ1-2; 8 nucleotides agree with TRBD1. Germline V gives CDR1 SGHAT, CDR2 FQNNGV. The V gene end was trimmed by 5 bases and the J gene end by 8 bases; junction bases not matched to a gene: 13. This CDR3 region has 15 residues. The DNA of the CDR3 is TGTGCCAGCAGCCCAGGACAGGGACCCTATGGAGGCTACACCTTC. As protein: CASSPGQGPYGGYTF.